These 24 T cell receptor beta chains were sequenced from one sample in a study of cytomegalovirus exposure and HLA in healthy donors. It was with 60 Vbeta and 13 Jbeta primers that the PCR ran. Using immunoSEQ multiplex PCR, the repertoire was profiled, and TCRdb retains in-frame clones only, with some absent. Of approximately 110,000 clones listed, under 85% are singletons. Sequenced material: PBMCs. These receptors were obtained from a man aged 35 to 55 in good health and CMV-seronegative.

The chain uses TRBV19 and TRBJ1-1, with a possible D match to TRBD1 (5 bases). The ends were cut back, 3 bases at V and 5 bases at J, with 13 bases in the middle. CDR1 and CDR2 (germline): LNHDA, SQIVND (reference sequence). There are 14 residues in the CDR3. CDR3 nucleotide sequence: TGTGCCAGTAGTATTGGGGCCGGGGGGACTGAAGCTTTCTTT. It encodes CASSIGAGGTEAFF.

This clone turned up a few times. V gene TRBV5-6 combines with J gene TRBJ1-4; TRBD1 agrees at 7 bases. CDR3 length equals 15 residues. V gave up 3 bases and J gave up 3 bases; unmatched junction bases: 5. Germline-derived CDR1 and CDR2 are SGHDT and YYEEEE. CDR3 coding DNA: TGTGCCAGCAGCTGGAGACAGGGCTCTAATGAAAAACTGTTTTTT. This codes for CASSWRQGSNEKLFF.

This sequence joins TRBV19 and TRBJ1-4; D possibly corresponds to TRBD1 (5 bases). From germline, CDR1 is LNHDA and CDR2 SQIVND (reference sequence). The CDR3 has 15 amino acids. With 6 bases removed from V and 5 bases from J, the gap between germline ends came to 16 bases. Here the CDR3 DNA reads TGTGCCAGTAGCGGACTCTGGGGGGGAAATGAAAAACTGTTTTTT. As protein: CASSGLWGGNEKLFF.

This rearrangement joins TRBV27 to TRBJ1-6, with TRBD1 matching over 9 bases. Unmatched junction bases numbered 5, after V lost 6 bases and J lost 8 bases. Per germline, CDR1 MNHEY and CDR2 SMNVEV (reference sequence). The CDR3 runs 14 residues. For the CDR3, the DNA is TGTGCCAGCAGGACCGGGACAGGGCATTCACCCCTCCACTTT. It specifies CASRTGTGHSPLHF.

This sequence joins TRBV5-1 and TRBJ2-5; D uncertain. Trimming cost V 4 bases and J 1 base, with 11 bases left between them. Per germline, CDR1 SGHRS and CDR2 YFSETQ. The CDR3 contains 14 residues. The CDR3 DNA sequence: TGCGCCAGCAGCCCGCGGTCCGGCCAAGAGACCCAGTACTTC. Residues: CASSPRSGQETQYF.

The chain couples TRBV11-2 to TRBJ2-7, with TRBD1 matching 7 bases. The ends lost 10 bases at V and 2 bases at J; junction bases unmatched: 8. Germline V CDR1 and CDR2: SGHAT, FQNNGV. CDR3 size: 13 residues. CDR3 sequence: CATGTAYTYEQYF. The CDR3 DNA is TGTGCCACCGGGACAGCTTATACCTACGAGCAGTACTTC.

The chain uses TRBV5-6 and TRBJ2-3, with D possibly being TRBD2 (6 bases). Germline V gene lookup returns CDR1 SGHDT and CDR2 YYEEEE. V lost 4 bases and J lost 6, with 12 bases in between. The CDR3 runs 13 residues. CDR3 loop: CASSRTTSDTQYF. The CDR3 DNA follows: TGTGCCAGCAGCCGGACTACCTCCGATACGCAGTATTTT.

This rearrangement joins TRBV30 to TRBJ1-4; 9 bases align to TRBD1. The CDR3 contains 16 residues. The V and J ends lost 5 bases and 0 bases, in that order; junction bases with no gene match: 7. Germline V gene data show CDR1 as GTSNPN and CDR2 as SVGIG (reference sequence). CDR3 sequence (DNA): TGTGCCTGGGGGACAGGGAGCCAGACAACTAATGAAAAACTGTTTTTT. It encodes CAWGTGSQTTNEKLFF. The variable domain in full, completed from reference TRBV30 and TRBJ1-4, reads SQTIHQWPATLVQPVGSPLSLECTVEGTSNPNLYWYRQAAGRGLQLLFYSVGIGQISSEVPQNLSASRPQDRQFILSSKKLLLSDSGFYLCAWGTGSQTTNEKLFFGSGTQLSVL.

In DNA form, the CDR3 reads TGTGCCAGCTCACCCGACGGGCGGGCTACCGGGGAGCTGTTTTTT. Amino acids: CASSPDGRATGELFF. V gene TRBV18 combines with J gene TRBJ2-2; D is perhaps TRBD2 (5 bases). The CDR3 has 15 amino acids. Germline values: CDR1 KGHSH, CDR2 LQKENI. Trimming left V 3 bases short and J 5 bases short, with 13 bases between. Variable domain in full (rest from reference TRBV18 and TRBJ2-2): NAGVMQNPRHLVRRRGQEARLRCSPMKGHSHVYWYRQLPEEGLKFMVYLQKENIIDESGMPKERFSAEFPKEGPSILRIQQVVRGDSAAYFCASSPDGRATGELFFGEGSRLTVL.

The genes are TRBV9 and TRBJ2-1; perhaps TRBD2 as D (6 bases). Per germline, CDR1 SGDLS and CDR2 YYNGEE. The CDR3 sequence is 16 residues long. V was shortened by 0 bases and J by 5 bases, with 15 bases between the two germline ends. The CDR3 loop is CASSVVLAGTNNEQFF. CDR3 sequence (DNA): TGTGCCAGCAGCGTAGTTTTGGCGGGGACGAACAATGAGCAGTTCTTC.

The chain couples TRBV4-1 to TRBJ2-5; D might be TRBD2 (6 bases). The CDR3 length is 13 residues. V was clipped by 1 base and J by 6 bases, with 9 bases between them. In germline, CDR1 is MGHRA, CDR2 YSYEKL. CDR3 DNA sequence: TGCGCCAGCAGCCAAGGGGGGGAACAGACCCAGTACTTC. Amino acid sequence: CASSQGGEQTQYF.

The V and J genes are TRBV7-9 and TRBJ2-7; 9 nucleotides agree with TRBD2. The ends lost 2 bases at V and 0 bases at J; junction bases unmatched: 14. There are 19 residues in the CDR3. In germline, CDR1 is SEHNR, CDR2 FQNEAQ (reference sequence). The CDR3 sequence is CASSLLGGGAEGSSYEQYF. In nucleotides, the CDR3 is TGTGCCAGCAGCTTACTGGGCGGGGGGGCAGAGGGAAGCTCCTACGAGCAGTACTTC.

The J gene is TRBJ1-6, the V gene TRBV7-2, with D perhaps matching TRBD1 (5 bases). The V gene's germline CDR1 is SGHTA and CDR2 FQGNSA. V was trimmed by 5 bases and J by 7 bases, leaving 12 bases between them. The CDR3 covers 14 residues. The CDR3 reads CASSRGEGNSPLHF. The CDR3 coding sequence is TGTGCCAGCAGCCGAGGGGAGGGAAATTCACCCCTCCACTTT.

This rearrangement joins TRBV5-1 to TRBJ1-1, with 8 bases identical to TRBD1. Germline V gene data show CDR1 as SGHRS and CDR2 as YFSETQ. The trim removed 4 bases at V and 3 bases at J, leaving 5 bases unmatched. The CDR3 spans 14 residues. In DNA form, the CDR3 reads TGCGCCAGCAGCCGGACAGGGTCGGACACTGAAGCTTTCTTT. Residues: CASSRTGSDTEAFF.

The rearrangement joins TRBV5-1 to TRBJ1-5, with 7 nucleotides matching TRBD1. CDR1 is SGHRS and CDR2 is YFSETQ in the germline V gene. This CDR3 has 15 amino acids. J gave up 1 base and V 0 bases, and 1 base lay outside the gene matches. CDR3 bases: TGCGCCAGCAGCTTGGGGGACAGCAGCAATCAGCCCCAGCATTTT. It translates to CASSLGDSSNQPQHF.

In the case of this clone: Additional DNA sequences in this sample encode the identical CDR3. This sequence joins TRBV6-5 and TRBJ1-1; unclear D gene. Trimming shortened V by 2 bases and J by 8 bases, and 12 bases separated the two germline ends. CDR1 is MNHEY and CDR2 is SVGAGI in the germline V gene. This CDR3 region has 13 residues. The CDR3 here is CASSYGQSTEAFF. The CDR3 DNA reads as TGTGCCAGCAGTTACGGGCAGAGTACCGAAGCTTTCTTT.

This clone came up many times. CDR3: CASSARGTDPNQPQHF. CDR3 DNA sequence: TGTGCCAGCAGTGCCCGAGGGACAGACCCAAATCAGCCCCAGCATTTT. The V and J genes are TRBV25-1 and TRBJ1-5; TRBD1 agrees at 7 bases. The CDR3 is made up of 16 amino acids. Germline-derived CDR1 and CDR2 are MGHDK and SYGVNS. Trimming took 4 bases from V and 4 from J; bases not matched to a gene: 10.

In its sample, this clone was seen once. The J gene is TRBJ2-7, the V gene TRBV9; tentatively, D is TRBD1 (5 bases). CDR1 and CDR2 from the germline V gene are SGDLS and YYNGEE. The CDR3 runs 15 residues. V lost 0 bases and J 3 bases, leaving 13 bases between the germline ends. CDR3 nucleotide sequence: TGTGCCAGCAGCGTAGGAGTAGGGGTTGACTACGAGCAGTACTTC. Translating it yields CASSVGVGVDYEQYF.

The chain employs TRBV7-2 and TRBJ1-5; D gene uncertain. V was pared by 5 bases and J by 8 bases, with 13 bases between. This CDR3 has 13 amino acids. Germline V gene lookup returns CDR1 SGHTA and CDR2 FQGNSA. The CDR3 DNA reads TGTGCCAGCAGCCTCGCGGCGCGTGAGCCCCAGCATTTT. The encoded protein is CASSLAAREPQHF. The whole variable domain, filled in from reference TRBV7-2 and TRBJ1-5, reads GAGVSQSPSNKVTEKGKDVELRCDPISGHTALYWYRQSLGQGLEFLIYFQGNSAPDKSGLPSDRFSAERTGGSVSTLTIQRTQQEDSAVYLCASSLAAREPQHFGDGTRLSIL.

This chain uses TRBV4-3 with TRBJ1-2; D not certain. Germline V gene lookup returns CDR1 LGHNA and CDR2 YSLEER. This CDR3 is built from 15 residues. Trimming removed 6 bases at V and 1 base at J, with 15 bases between. The CDR3 DNA reads as TGCGCCAGCAGTCGCAAGGAGGCGAATAACTATGGCTACACCTTC. Protein sequence: CASSRKEANNYGYTF.

A single count supports this clone. The V gene is TRBV6-5, the J gene TRBJ2-7; 10 bases align to TRBD1. The CDR3 length is 15 residues. Germline CDR1 is MNHEY and CDR2 is SVGAGI. Trimming at V came to 5 bases and at J to 1 base, leaving 5 bases not matched to a gene. The CDR3 spells CASSTGQGVSYEQYF. Here the CDR3 DNA reads TGTGCCAGCAGTACCGGACAGGGGGTTTCCTACGAGCAGTACTTC.

The chain has TRBV7-9 and TRBJ2-3; tentative D call: TRBD2 (7 bases). In germline, CDR1 is SEHNR, CDR2 FQNEAQ (reference sequence). The CDR3 covers 15 residues. With 1 base removed from V and 5 bases from J, the gap between germline ends came to 13 bases. The CDR3 coding sequence is TGTGCCAGCAGCTTAGAGGGGGGGGCCCAAGATACGCAGTATTTT. Its protein is CASSLEGGAQDTQYF.

Only one count was recorded for this clone. A read error may account for a junction end that differs from germline. The chain uses TRBV7-9 and TRBJ1-4; D gene ambiguous. The CDR3 loop spans 15 amino acids. Germline loops: CDR1 SEHNR, CDR2 FQNEAQ (reference sequence). As DNA, the CDR3 is TGTTCCAGCAGCTTAGATCGGAGAACTAATGAAAAACTGTTTTTT. Amino acids: CSSSLDRRTNEKLFF.

The V call is TRBV9, the J call TRBJ1-1; a weak D match, TRBD1 (6 bases). Deletions cut 4 bases from V and 2 bases from J, with 12 bases between. CDR1 is SGDLS, CDR2 YYNGEE, per germline. This CDR3 comprises 14 residues. The CDR3 loop reads CASSKQGTNTEAFF. The CDR3, as DNA: TGTGCCAGCAGCAAGCAGGGGACCAACACTGAAGCTTTCTTT.